These T cell receptor beta chains were read from a single sample in a study of cytomegalovirus exposure and HLA in healthy donors. TCRdb keeps only in-frame clones here, not all; method: immunoSEQ multiplex PCR. The sample has fewer than 150,000 clones; roughly 15% are singletons. Sequencing was performed on PBMCs. These TCRs come from a young woman in good health and CMV-seronegative. Both conserved end residues are trimmed from each CDR3.

V,length,CDR3
TRBV19,17,ASSLDSGRTGGFYNEQF
TRBV28,13,ASTFNSRGKEKLF
TRBV2,10,ASKGANQPQH
TRBV4-1,14,ASSQVGATPNQPQH
TRBV6-5,11,ASIGGADYGYT
TRBV9,13,ASSGPGQEYNEQF
TRBV9,13,ASSVTGANTGELF
TRBV29-1,13,SVDVDSYGFQGYT
TRBV7-8,12,ASSLGRAADTQY
TRBV27,10,ASSLGMAPQY
TRBV28,13,ASSLETGGYYGYT
TRBV29-1,13,SVTYGTGDSQPQH
TRBV6-5,11,ASSPRLYNEQF
TRBV5-1,12,ASSADRETGELF
TRBV28,10,ASSPLELEQF
TRBV29-1,13,SVEDKGKVYNEQF
TRBV2,13,ASSEGRLTGNTIY
TRBV19,11,ASSTGGNYGYT
TRBV6-1,13,ATQFPGDSNQPQH
TRBV2,14,ASKLGTSGSNNEQF
TRBV28,14,ASSLWGTGRQETQY
TRBV28,14,ASSSLPGQGEVKLF
TRBV7-2,9,ASSYTDEQY
TRBV7-6,14,ASSLTIGQVGGEQY
TRBV5-1,11,ASSLDSGDTQY
TRBV9,13,ASSLRDRGQETQY
TRBV2,13,ASRTYRVGNEKLF